Listed below are T cell receptor beta chains from one sample, sequenced in a study of shared clonotypes between healthy human individuals. Assay used: immunoSEQ multiplex PCR; TCRdb lists only in-frame clones, some missing. The sample has 2 million to 2.5 million clones, roughly 93% seen once. Sequencing input: naive CD4+ T cells from PBMCs. The receptors derive from a man aged 18 to 29 in good health. Some clones in this sample may be carry-over from other donors' samples. Each CDR3 is given without its conserved first and last residue. Each record gives: CDR3 protein, V gene.

CDR3: ASSDLGEGYT; V: TRBV5-1
CDR3: SVAWRLTEGNTIY; V: TRBV29-1
CDR3: ASSTADGRSTDTQY; V: TRBV6-6
CDR3: ASTRDRFYEQY; V: TRBV28
CDR3: ASSFTGNQPQH; V: TRBV11-2
CDR3: ASSLRRGMQTNEKLF; V: TRBV5-4
CDR3: ASSLRLNQPQH; V: TRBV28
CDR3: AGMRRLLSTDTQY; V: TRBV30
CDR3: ASSLGVGGTYQETQY; V: TRBV5-1
CDR3: ASSQEGAMNTEAF; V: TRBV4-1
CDR3: ASRGTPSDEQF; V: TRBV19
CDR3: ASSRGGFYGYT; V: TRBV19
CDR3: ASRYRPRGGNTIY; V: TRBV28
CDR3: ASSVASQNTEAF; V: TRBV9
CDR3: ASRGGRANEKLF; V: TRBV5-1
CDR3: ASSLAVRQETQY; V: TRBV5-1
CDR3: ASREGAFTDTQY; V: TRBV5-1
CDR3: ASSGNTIY; V: TRBV28
CDR3: ASSPGLAGGISYEQY; V: TRBV7-9
CDR3: ASSLAGPQETQY; V: TRBV28
CDR3: ASSYRTGQGAYEQY; V: TRBV5-5
CDR3: ASSLVGVYSNQPQH; V: TRBV7-8
CDR3: ASRDRRNTGELF; V: TRBV9
CDR3: ATRVVAGGEYEF; V: TRBV19
CDR3: ASSLFVTGSITDTQY; V: TRBV5-1
CDR3: ASSVEDTLLAKNIQY; V: TRBV9
CDR3: ASSYRWEGLYEQY; V: TRBV6-6
CDR3: ASSLGSSYEQY; V: TRBV5-1
CDR3: ASSLGSRVNTEAF; V: TRBV5-4
CDR3: ASSFPGTGDNEQF; V: TRBV28
CDR3: ASSSGQGASNQPQH; V: TRBV6-5
CDR3: ASSSNRGGREETQY; V: TRBV7-6
CDR3: ASSRSPRRELF; V: TRBV28
CDR3: ASSRILAGGPRTGELF; V: TRBV28
CDR3: ASSLGIYQPQH; V: TRBV7-9
CDR3: ASSESWSGRSTDTQY; V: TRBV10-2
CDR3: AWKVGPSYEQY; V: TRBV30
CDR3: ASSFVLKGYT; V: TRBV28
CDR3: AISGRSSYEQY; V: TRBV10-3
CDR3: ASRPGLAGHEQF; V: TRBV2
CDR3: ASSLVAEEQF; V: TRBV5-4
CDR3: ASSLSGVFTNEKLF; V: TRBV5-6
CDR3: ASSWDRGSGYT; V: TRBV4-2
CDR3: SVERRLNTEAF; V: TRBV29-1
CDR3: AITRATNTGELF; V: TRBV10-3
CDR3: ASSVGSTGNTIY; V: TRBV2